A single sample is the source of the 28 T cell receptor beta chains below, sequenced in a study of patients with pleural tuberculosis. TCRdb redid the calling of the reads with MiXCR, one entry per CDR3 protein. There are 29,000 or so distinct CDR3 sequences in the sample; under 20% occur only once, and 3.5% lies in the top ten. Sequencing was performed on peripheral blood. Receptors were obtained from a human donor with pleural tuberculosis.

In its sample, this clonotype was seen many times. CDR3 in DNA: TGTGCCAGCCGACACAGGGGGAACTATGGCTACACCTTC. Its translation: CASRHRGNYGYTF. The V gene is TRBV27, the J gene TRBJ1-2; 8 bases fit TRBD1. The trim removed 8 bases at V and 2 bases at J, leaving 4 bases unmatched. The CDR3 is 13 residues long. Germline assignment: CDR1 MNHEY and CDR2 SMNVEV (reference sequence).

This clonotype was found many times. V usage is TRBV4-1 and J usage is TRBJ1-2, with D perhaps matching TRBD1 (5 bases). Germline CDR1 MGHRA, CDR2 YSYEKL. This CDR3 spans 15 amino acids. V dropped 0 bases and J dropped 3 bases, with 11 bases sitting between them. In DNA, the CDR3 is TGCGCCAGCAGCCAAGACCGGGACCGGGACTATGGCTACACCTTC. Its translation is CASSQDRDRDYGYTF.

About this clonotype: Because the CDR3 is missing its conserved closing phenylalanine or tryptophan, this is likely a read error. The limits of the CDR3 on the DNA are not certain, so only TCRdb's listed CDR3 is given. The chain uses TRBV27 and TRBJ2-7; TRBD1 is taken as the D call from the table, unchecked against the DNA. Germline CDR1 MNHEY, CDR2 SMNVEV (reference sequence). The CDR3 length equals 14 residues, ends included. CDR3: CASSDLGQLGERYL.

This clonotype has a count of ten or more. Here the CDR3 DNA reads TGTGCCACCGAGGAGTGGGGGAACACTGAAGCTTTCTTT. Translating gives CATEEWGNTEAFF. The chain couples TRBV19 to TRBJ1-1, with D hard to call. CDR3 length equals 13 residues. V lost 10 bases and J lost 1, with 13 bases in between. Germline V gene sequence: CDR1 LNHDA, CDR2 SQIVND (reference sequence).

This clonotype appeared many times. This may come from a read error, since a much larger clone is one base off. V gene TRBV27 combines with J gene TRBJ1-2; possible D gene TRBD1, 5 bases. The CDR3 extends over 13 amino acids. The germline CDR1 and CDR2 sequences are MNHEY and SMNVEV (reference sequence). The CDR3 protein is CASSLGVDYGYPF. Written as DNA, the CDR3 is TGTGCCAGCAGTTTGGGGGTTGACTATGGCTACCCCTTC.

On this clonotype: A much larger clone differs from this one at a single base, so this may be a read error. Likely a read error: the CDR3 ends without its conserved phenylalanine or tryptophan. The chain recombines TRBV12-3 or TRBV12-4 with TRBJ1-1; 7 bases fit TRBD1. V lost 3 bases to trimming and J lost 4 bases; unmatched junction nucleotides: 2. This CDR3 is built from 13 residues. The DNA of the CDR3 is TGTGCCAGCAGTTTTGGGACAGTCACTGAAGCTTTCCTT. Encoded protein: CASSFGTVTEAFL.

A remark on this clonotype: A single base separates this from a much larger clone, so it may be a read error. This sequence joins TRBV29-1 and TRBJ2-4; possibly TRBD1 for D (6 bases). Germline V gives CDR1 SQVTM, CDR2 ANQGSEA. The length of the CDR3 is 15 residues. The CDR3 nucleotides read TGCAGCGTAGGGATTCACAGGGAAGGCAAAACCATTCAGTACTTC. Protein product: CSVGIHREGKTIQYF.

This clonotype was picked up a small number of times. It may be a read error: a sequence one base away is much more abundant. The V and J genes are TRBV20-1 and TRBJ2-1, with 9 bases identical to TRBD1. The length of the CDR3 is 16 residues. Germline V gene sequence: CDR1 DFQATT, CDR2 SNEGSKA (reference sequence). The ends lost 2 bases at V and 3 bases at J; junction bases unmatched: 8. CDR3 protein: CSARPVDRGVYNEQFF. The CDR3 DNA reads as TGCAGTGCTAGACCTGTGGACAGGGGCGTCTACAATGAGCAGTTCTTC.

This clonotype qualifies as medium-sized. This rearrangement joins TRBV20-1 to TRBJ1-5, with no clear D. The germline V gene encodes CDR1 DFQATT and CDR2 SNEGSKA (reference sequence). Trimming removed 3 bases from V and 0 bases from J, with 9 bases in between. CDR3 length equals 14 residues. CDR3 nucleotide sequence: TGCAGTGCTAGGAGAACTTATAGCAATCAGCCCCAGCATTTT. Protein: CSARRTYSNQPQHF.

This clonotype has ten or more counts. This sequence joins TRBV5-1 and TRBJ2-3; D perhaps matches TRBD1 (6 bases). V lost 2 bases and J lost 2, with 9 bases in between. Germline-derived CDR1 and CDR2 are SGHRS and YFSETQ. The length of the CDR3 is 14 residues. The CDR3: CASSLTGYTDTQYF. DNA of the CDR3: TGCGCCAGCAGCTTAACAGGGTACACAGATACGCAGTATTTT.

The table lists this clonotype with many counts. The gene calls are TRBV29-1 and TRBJ1-1, with D perhaps TRBD1 (6 bases). The germline V gene encodes CDR1 SQVTM and CDR2 ANQGSEA. CDR3 length: 12 amino acids. Trimming cost V 6 bases and J 4 bases, with 12 bases left between them. CDR3 in amino acids: CSVERGGTEAFF. The CDR3 coding sequence is TGCAGCGTCGAAAGAGGGGGCACTGAAGCTTTCTTT. Full variable domain (missing parts from reference TRBV29-1 and TRBJ1-1): SAVISQKPSRDICQRGTSLTIQCQVDSQVTMMFWYRQQPGQSLTLIATANQGSEATYESGFVIDKFPISRPNLTFSTLTVSNMSPEDSSIYLCSVERGGTEAFFGQGTRLTVV.

There are many counts of this clonotype. The CDR3 protein is CASSLVLPSTDTQYF. The CDR3 nucleotides read TGTGCCAGCAGCTTAGTGCTTCCTAGCACAGATACGCAGTATTTT. This chain links TRBV11-2 with TRBJ2-3; D not resolved. The V gene lost 1 base and the J gene lost 0 bases, with 8 bases spanning the gap. Per the germline V gene, CDR1 is SGHAT and CDR2 is FQNNGV. This CDR3 has 15 amino acids.

This clonotype was picked up many times. This chain joins TRBV2 and TRBJ1-1; the D gene is possibly TRBD1 (5 bases). With 5 bases removed from V and 0 bases from J, the gap between germline ends came to 13 bases. Germline V lookup: CDR1 SNHLY, CDR2 FYNNEI. The CDR3 contains 15 residues. CDR3 coding DNA: TGTGCCAGCAGTCGGACGGGGGTATTGAACACTGAAGCTTTCTTT. It specifies CASSRTGVLNTEAFF.

This clonotype was counted at least ten times. The chain has TRBV6-6 and TRBJ2-7; D possibly matches TRBD1 or TRBD2 (6 bases each). CDR1 is MNHNY, CDR2 SVGAGI, per germline (reference sequence). This CDR3 is built from 15 residues. V dropped 0 bases and J dropped 6 bases, with 15 bases sitting between them. The chain's CDR3 is CASSYSTRGGGEQYF. The CDR3 DNA reads as TGTGCCAGCAGTTACTCTACCCGTGGAGGGGGCGAGCAGTACTTC.

At least ten counts were recorded for this clonotype. The chain has TRBV6-1 and TRBJ2-7, with 8 positions matching TRBD2. Germline CDR1 reads MNHNS; CDR2 reads SASEGT. The V segment lost 5 bases and the J segment 1 base; nucleotides outside the gene matches: 10. This CDR3 has 16 residues. For the CDR3, the DNA is TGTGCCAGCAGTTATCAGGCGGGAGGCCTGTCCTACGAGCAGTACTTC. Amino acid sequence: CASSYQAGGLSYEQYF.

This clonotype occurred many times. The chain has TRBV12-3 or TRBV12-4 and TRBJ2-3; 7 bases match TRBD2. The CDR3 covers 14 residues. With V trimmed by 3 bases and J by 4 bases, 4 bases remained unmatched. CDR3 sequence (DNA): TGTGCCAGCAGTTTGGGGGGGAGCCCAGATACGCAGTATTTT. Amino acids: CASSLGGSPDTQYF.

This clonotype showed up many times. This chain links TRBV5-4 with TRBJ1-1; D unresolved. The CDR3 extends over 15 amino acids. Germline V gives CDR1 SGHNT, CDR2 YYREEE (reference sequence). Deletions cut 4 bases from V and 0 bases from J, with 13 bases between. The CDR3 loop is CASSLTAYMNTEAFF. As DNA, the CDR3 is TGTGCCAGCAGCCTAACAGCGTACATGAACACTGAAGCTTTCTTT. Looking up the rest from reference TRBV5-4 and TRBJ1-1 gives the full variable domain: ETGVTQSPTHLIKTRGQQVTLRCSSQSGHNTVSWYQQALGQGPQFIFQYYREEENGRGNFPPRFSGLQFPNYSSELNVNALELDDSALYLCASSLTAYMNTEAFFGQGTRLTVV.

The sample holds many counts of this clonotype. The gene calls are TRBV15 and TRBJ2-1; D perhaps matches TRBD2 (5 bases). CDR3 length equals 13 residues. Germline CDR1 reads LNHNV; CDR2 reads YYDKDF (reference sequence). V gave up 0 bases and J gave up 9 bases, with 9 bases separating them. In DNA, the CDR3 is TGTGCCACCAGCAGAGACGCGGAGGCTGAGCAGTTCTTC. Translated: CATSRDAEAEQFF.

This clonotype appeared a few times. It may be a read error: a sequence one base away is much more abundant. This chain uses TRBV11-2 with TRBJ2-3, with no clear D. V lost 1 base and J lost 9, with 8 bases in between. The CDR3 contains 12 residues. The germline V gene has CDR1 SGHAT and CDR2 FQNNGV. The CDR3 sequence is CASSLGRGTQYF. DNA for the CDR3: TGTGCCAGCAGCTTAGGCCGTGGGACGCAGTATTTT.

This clonotype was detected ten times or more. The chain combines TRBV4-3 with TRBJ2-1; 12 positions agree with TRBD2. The CDR3 extends over 20 amino acids. The germline gives CDR1 LGHNA, CDR2 YSLEER. V lost 0 bases to trimming and J lost 6 bases; unmatched junction nucleotides: 15. The CDR3 spells CASSQDPGGLAGGLPNEQFF. The CDR3 DNA is TGCGCCAGCAGCCAAGATCCGGGAGGGCTAGCGGGGGGGCTCCCCAATGAGCAGTTCTTC.

In its sample, this clonotype ranks as medium-sized. CDR3 nucleotide sequence: TGTGCCAGCAGTTTTCTACAGCTCCACGAGACCCAGTACTTC. Its protein product is CASSFLQLHETQYF. The genes are TRBV6-2 or TRBV6-3 and TRBJ2-5; D unclear. The germline V gene encodes CDR1 MNHEY and CDR2 SVGEGT. V was cut by 4 bases and J by 5 bases, with 14 bases left in between. CDR3 length: 14 residues.

Many counts were recorded for this clonotype. The chain has TRBV12-5 and TRBJ2-1, with unresolved D. V lost 0 bases to trimming and J lost 0 bases, with 12 bases between them. The CDR3 is 17 amino acids. Germline V gene sequence: CDR1 LGHNT, CDR2 FRNRAP. The CDR3 DNA reads TGTGCTAGTGGTTTGGTACCTTTAGATGGCTCCTACAATGAGCAGTTCTTC. This codes for CASGLVPLDGSYNEQFF.

This clonotype was counted at least ten times. The chain uses TRBV27 and TRBJ2-7, with 7 bases that match TRBD2. The CDR3 is 15 amino acids. J was trimmed by 7 bases and V by 6 bases; bases with no gene match: 15. Germline CDR1 MNHEY, CDR2 SMNVEV (reference sequence). The CDR3, as DNA: TGTGCCAGCAGCCCCAGGGTCGGGAGGTCTCGGGAGCAGTACTTC. It is translated as CASSPRVGRSREQYF.

Ten or more counts support this clonotype. The chain has TRBV25-1 and TRBJ2-5; D gene uncertain. V was cut by 3 bases and J by 5 bases, with 4 bases left in between. The CDR3 is 11 residues long. Germline assignment: CDR1 MGHDK and CDR2 SYGVNS. CDR3 loop: CASSETETQYF. The CDR3, as DNA: TGTGCCAGCAGTGAGACGGAGACCCAGTACTTC.

This clonotype was seen ten or more times. V usage is TRBV11-2 and J usage is TRBJ2-7; D is ambiguous. V lost 0 bases, J lost 1 base, and 4 bases lay in between. This CDR3 contains 13 residues. From germline, CDR1 is SGHAT and CDR2 FQNNGV. The CDR3 nucleotides are TGTGCCAGCAGCTTAGAGTCTTCCTACGAGCAGTACTTC. It yields the protein CASSLESSYEQYF.

This clonotype came up many times. The V call is TRBV29-1, the J call TRBJ1-2; D might be TRBD1 (6 bases). The CDR3 is made up of 13 amino acids. Germline CDR1 reads SQVTM; CDR2 reads ANQGSEA. V dropped 7 bases and J dropped 4 bases, with 16 bases sitting between them. The CDR3 bases are TGCAGCGCCGAGGGGGGGGCAGGCTATGGCTACACCTTC. It encodes CSAEGGAGYGYTF.

This clonotype was recorded at least ten times. This chain uses TRBV5-1 with TRBJ2-5, with D possibly called TRBD1 or TRBD2 (5 bases each). Deletions cut 4 bases from V and 4 bases from J, with 17 bases between. CDR1 is SGHRS, CDR2 YFSETQ, per germline. This CDR3 has 15 amino acids. Here the CDR3 reads CASSQTREFRETQYF. CDR3 DNA sequence: TGCGCCAGCAGCCAGACCAGGGAGTTCCGAGAGACCCAGTACTTC.

This clonotype was observed at least ten times. The rearrangement uses TRBV19 and TRBJ1-2; a possible D gene is TRBD1 (6 bases). Germline lookup yields CDR1 LNHDA and CDR2 SQIVND (reference sequence). V lost 5 bases, J lost 7 bases, and 11 bases lay in between. This CDR3 spans 12 amino acids. The CDR3 region has the DNA TGTGCCAGTAGTCTCGGACAGCGTGGCTACACCTTC. Translation gives CASSLGQRGYTF.